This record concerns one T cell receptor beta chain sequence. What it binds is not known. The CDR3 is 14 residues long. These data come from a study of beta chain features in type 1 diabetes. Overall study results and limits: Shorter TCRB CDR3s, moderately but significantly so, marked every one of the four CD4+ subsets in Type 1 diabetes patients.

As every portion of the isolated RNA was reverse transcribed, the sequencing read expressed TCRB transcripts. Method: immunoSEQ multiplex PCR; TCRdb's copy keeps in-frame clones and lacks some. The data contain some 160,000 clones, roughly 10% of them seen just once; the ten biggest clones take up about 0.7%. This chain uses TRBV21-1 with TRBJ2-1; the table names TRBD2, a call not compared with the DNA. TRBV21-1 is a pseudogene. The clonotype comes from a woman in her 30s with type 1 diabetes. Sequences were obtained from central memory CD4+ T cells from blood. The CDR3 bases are TGTGCCAGCAGCAAATTAGCTAACGGGACTAGCCGGTTCTTC. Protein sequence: CASSKLANGTSRFF.